The rows below give T cell receptor beta chains drawn from one sample of a study of human T cells and chemical hapten exposure. MiXCR was run by TCRdb on the RACE reads, yielding one entry per CDR3 protein. The sample yields about 290,000 distinct CDR3 sequences, over 7.5% seen once. The sample consisted of whole blood, taken in connection with sensitization to the hapten diphenylcyclopropenone (DPC). The receptors stem from a man between 18 and 29 years old with alopecia areata. Some clones in this sample may be carry-over from other donors' samples. Both conserved end residues are part of each CDR3. D genes are given only for firm matches. Clone size, where shown, is once, few, many, or a class for clones that have expanded.

-,TRBJ2-3,TRBV5-5,-,TGTGCCAGCAGCCGCTATGACCGGACAGATACGCAGTATTTT,CASSRYDRTDTQYF
-,TRBJ1-1,TRBV29-1,many,TGCAGCGTTGAAGTGACCGGGTGGAACACTGAAGCTTTCTTT,CSVEVTGWNTEAFF
TRBD1,TRBJ1-2,TRBV10-3,few,TGTGCCATCAGTGGACCGGGACAGGGCCTATCGGGCTACACCTTC,CAISGPGQGLSGYTF
TRBD2,TRBJ2-3,TRBV11-2,-,TGTGCCAGCAGCTTCAAGCCGACTAGCGGGGCTAGCACAGATACGCAGTATTTT,CASSFKPTSGASTDTQYF
TRBD1,TRBJ2-1,TRBV9,few,TGTGCCAGCAGCGTAGCGGGACAGGGCTATGAGCAGTTCTTC,CASSVAGQGYEQFF
-,TRBJ2-7,TRBV7-9,many,TGTGCCAGCAGCTTACCAAGGCTGGGGGCCTACGAGCAGTACTTC,CASSLPRLGAYEQYF
-,TRBJ1-5,TRBV7-9,few,TGTGCCAGCAGCCGAGGAGGACTTGGCAATCAGCCCCAGCATTTT,CASSRGGLGNQPQHF
-,TRBJ2-1,TRBV5-1,many,TGCGCCAGCTCTTCGATAGGAAACAATGAGCAGTTCTTC,CASSSIGNNEQFF
-,TRBJ2-7,TRBV7-9,few,TGTGCCAGCAGCTTGGAAGGAGTCCCCTACGAGCAGTACTTC,CASSLEGVPYEQYF
-,TRBJ2-3,TRBV29-1,-,TGCAGCGTTGTTCCCGTTGTAGCCGATCGGGACACAGATACGCAGTATTTT,CSVVPVVADRDTDTQYF
-,TRBJ2-1,TRBV7-3,many,TGTGCCAGCAGCGTGGGACGGCAGATAAACAATGAGCAGTTCTTC,CASSVGRQINNEQFF
TRBD1,TRBJ1-1,TRBV2,-,TGTGCCATTATCCTGACAGGGAGGAACACTGAAGCTTTCTTT,CAIILTGRNTEAFF
TRBD1,TRBJ1-5,TRBV12-3/TRBV12-4,few,TGTGCCAGCAGTTCTCCGGACAGGGGCATGAGTCAGCCCCAGCATTTT,CASSSPDRGMSQPQHF
-,TRBJ2-4,TRBV5-1,-,TGCGCCAGCAGTGGAATGTCCGGCGCCCCGGACACTTCAATAGCCAAAAACATTCAGTACTTC,CASSGMSGAPDTSIAKNIQYF
TRBD2,TRBJ2-3,TRBV5-1,many,TGCGCCAGCAGCTCCGGACTAGCGGGGGGGCCGAAGTATTTT,CASSSGLAGGPKYF
TRBD1,TRBJ1-6,TRBV2,-,TGTGCCAGCAGAAAGGGACAGGTCAATTCACCCCTCCACTTT,CASRKGQVNSPLHF
-,TRBJ1-2,TRBV6-1,many,TGTGCCAGCAGTGAAATCCAGGACTATGGCTACACCTTC,CASSEIQDYGYTF
-,TRBJ1-2,TRBV12-3/TRBV12-4,-,TGTGCCAGCAGTTCTACACCACCAGGTGAAGGCTACACCTTC,CASSSTPPGEGYTF
-,TRBJ2-1,TRBV7-2,few,TGTGCCAGCAGCCTACCCCTCTACAATGAGCAGTTCTTC,CASSLPLYNEQFF
TRBD1,TRBJ2-7,TRBV28,-,TGTGCCAGCAGTTTAAGAGGGGGCACCTACGAGCAGTACTTC,CASSLRGGTYEQYF
TRBD1,TRBJ1-5,TRBV15,few,TGTGCCACCAGCAGAGAGTACAGGGGGCAGCCCCAGCATTTT,CATSREYRGQPQHF
-,TRBJ2-2,TRBV7-2,-,TGTGCCAGCAGCTACAGGGTGACCGGGGAGCTGTTTTTT,CASSYRVTGELFF
-,TRBJ2-3,TRBV29-1,few,TGCAGCTTCGGAGGCGATACGCAGTATTTT,CSFGGDTQYF
-,TRBJ1-1,TRBV5-1,-,TGCGCCAGCAGCTCCCGCCCGAACCTGAACACTGAAGCTTTCTTT,CASSSRPNLNTEAFF
-,TRBJ2-2,TRBV7-3,-,TGTGCCAGCAGCGGTGAGAGAACCGGGGAGCTGTTTTTT,CASSGERTGELFF
TRBD1,TRBJ2-7,TRBV5-1,few,TGCGCCAGCAGCATGGGGACAGAAGATGAGCAGTACTTC,CASSMGTEDEQYF
-,TRBJ1-2,TRBV28,-,TGTGCCAGCAGTTCCAGCCCCCTCAGTAACTATGGCTACACCTTC,CASSSSPLSNYGYTF
-,TRBJ2-4,TRBV20-1,few,TGCAGTGCTAGACCGCTGGGGGACGAACTAGCCAAAAACATTCAGTACTTC,CSARPLGDELAKNIQYF
-,TRBJ2-5,TRBV27,-,TGTGCCAGCAGTTCCGGACACATGGAGACCCAGTACTTC,CASSSGHMETQYF
-,TRBJ2-5,TRBV7-9,many,TGTGCCAGCAGCTTCACTTTCGAGACCCAGTACTTC,CASSFTFETQYF
-,TRBJ2-5,TRBV2,-,TGTGCCAGCAGTAGGTACAGTGAAGAGACCCAGTACTTC,CASSRYSEETQYF
TRBD1,TRBJ1-1,TRBV20-1,-,TGCAGTGCTGGAGGGGACAGGGGGCTGAACACTGAAGCTTTCTTT,CSAGGDRGLNTEAFF
-,TRBJ2-1,TRBV19,few,TGTGCCAGTAGCATACTCGGGGCGGGGGCGTACAATGAGCAGTTCTTC,CASSILGAGAYNEQFF
-,TRBJ1-4,TRBV12-3/TRBV12-4,-,TGTGCCAGCAGTTTAGACAGTGGAGGGGAAAAACTGTTTTTT,CASSLDSGGEKLFF
-,TRBJ1-2,TRBV20-1,many,TGCAGTGCTACAGGGGAGACAGGAAGAAGTGGCTACACCTTC,CSATGETGRSGYTF
TRBD1,TRBJ1-1,TRBV29-1,many,TGCAGCGTGGGGACAGCTCTGAACACTGAAGCTTTCTTT,CSVGTALNTEAFF
-,TRBJ2-3,TRBV7-4,many,TGCGACCGGCCGGGGGCGCACAGCACAGATACGCAGTATTTT,CDRPGAHSTDTQYF
TRBD1,TRBJ2-5,TRBV7-6,-,TGTGCCAGCAGCTCCGCCTACGTACAGGGGGAAAAGAAGACCCAGTACTTC,CASSSAYVQGEKKTQYF
TRBD2,TRBJ2-1,TRBV3-1,-,TGTGCCAGCAGCCAAGAATTTGGGCTAGCGGGGGATGAGCAGTTCTTC,CASSQEFGLAGDEQFF
TRBD2,TRBJ2-3,TRBV7-2,few,TGTGCCAGCAGCCGTCCCCTAGCGGGGGATACAGATACGCAGTATTTT,CASSRPLAGDTDTQYF
-,TRBJ1-2,TRBV7-2,many,TGTGCCAGCAGCTTAGAAGCCCAGCCCTATGGCTACACCTTC,CASSLEAQPYGYTF